In this sample, the clone carrying this TCR beta chain turned up a few times. Its antigen remains unidentified. Template material for amplifying TCR beta CDR3 regions consisted of RNA transcripts. The HTBI primer set served for first-round RT-PCR of the TCR CDR3. A single record per CDR3 protein comes from TCRdb applying MiXCR to the multiplex PCR reads. This table has approximately 370,000 distinct CDR3 sequences, about 17% appearing once. This blood was taken when hyperthyroidism was first diagnosed, before any ophthalmopathy symptoms existed. Each 10 ml fresh peripheral blood draw supplied the PBMCs. This entry comes from a study of T cells in Graves' hyperthyroidism and ophthalmopathy. Study-level findings and limits: A model built on 13 V-J features separated ophthalmopathy from stable hyperthyroidism.

The length of the CDR3 is 14 residues. CDR1 DFQATT and CDR2 SNEGSKA come from the germline V gene (reference sequence). Unmatched junction bases numbered 3, after V lost 0 bases and J lost 2 bases. What was sequenced was blood. The rearrangement uses TRBV20-1 and TRBJ2-5; 7 bases agree with TRBD2. This receptor was identified in a woman aged 30 to 39 with Graves' hyperthyroidism that later progressed to Graves' ophthalmopathy. The CDR3 protein is CSAREERGQETQYF. The CDR3 DNA is TGCAGTGCTAGAGAAGAGCGGGGACAAGAGACCCAGTACTTC.